This TCR beta chain stems from a study of T cells after posttransplantation cyclophosphamide. V lost 2 bases, J lost 0 bases, and 11 bases lay in between. CDR1 is SGHRS, CDR2 YFSETQ, per germline. The CDR3 is 15 residues long. Generated by immunoSEQ multiplex PCR, the TCRdb table keeps only in-frame clones and is missing some. The sample has over 30,000 clones, none seen only once. This clone has at least ten counts. Sequences were obtained from PBMCs. This rearrangement joins TRBV5-1 to TRBJ1-1; D gene uncertain. The receptor was isolated from a girl aged 5-17 years in good health, CMV-negative, and a related stem cell transplant donor. DNA of the CDR3: TGCGCCAGCAGCTTCCGGGTTTCGATGAACACTGAAGCTTTCTTT. Encoded protein: CASSFRVSMNTEAFF.